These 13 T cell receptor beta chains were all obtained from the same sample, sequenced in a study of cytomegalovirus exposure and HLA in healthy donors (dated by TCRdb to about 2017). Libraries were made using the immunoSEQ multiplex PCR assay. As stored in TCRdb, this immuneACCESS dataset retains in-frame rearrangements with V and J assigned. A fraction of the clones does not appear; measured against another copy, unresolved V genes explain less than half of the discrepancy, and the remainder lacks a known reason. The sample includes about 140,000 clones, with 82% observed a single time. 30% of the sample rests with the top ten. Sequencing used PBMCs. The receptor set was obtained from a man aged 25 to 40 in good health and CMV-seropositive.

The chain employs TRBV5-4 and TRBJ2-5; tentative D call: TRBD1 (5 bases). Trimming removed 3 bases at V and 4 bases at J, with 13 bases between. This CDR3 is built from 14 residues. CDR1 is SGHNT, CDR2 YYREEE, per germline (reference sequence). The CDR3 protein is CASSSQGLGETQYF. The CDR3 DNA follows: TGTGCCAGCAGCTCCCAGGGTTTGGGAGAGACCCAGTACTTC.

The CDR3 sequence: CASSGRQTYEQYF. In DNA form, the CDR3 reads TGTGCCAGTAGTGGACGACAGACCTACGAGCAGTACTTC. V is TRBV19 and J is TRBJ2-7; possibly TRBD1 for D (5 bases). The CDR3 is made up of 13 amino acids. The ends were cut back, 5 bases at V and 2 bases at J, with 10 bases in the middle. In germline, CDR1 is LNHDA, CDR2 SQIVND (reference sequence). Full variable domain (missing parts from reference TRBV19 and TRBJ2-7): DGGITQSPKYLFRKEGQNVTLSCEQNLNHDAMYWYRQDPGQGLRLIYYSQIVNDFQKGDIAEGYSVSREKKESFPLTVTSAQKNPTAFYLCASSGRQTYEQYFGPGTRLTVT.

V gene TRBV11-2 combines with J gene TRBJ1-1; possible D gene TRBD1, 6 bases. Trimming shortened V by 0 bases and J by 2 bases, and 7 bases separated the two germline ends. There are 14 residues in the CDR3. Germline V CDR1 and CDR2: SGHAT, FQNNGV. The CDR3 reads CASSLDGGNTEAFF. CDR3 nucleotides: TGTGCCAGCAGCTTAGATGGGGGCAACACTGAAGCTTTCTTT. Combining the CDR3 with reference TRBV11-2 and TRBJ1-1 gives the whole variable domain EAGVAQSPRYKIIEKRQSVAFWCNPISGHATLYWYQQILGQGPKLLIQFQNNGVVDDSQLPKDRFSAERLKGVDSTLKIQPAKLEDSAVYLCASSLDGGNTEAFFGQGTRLTVV.

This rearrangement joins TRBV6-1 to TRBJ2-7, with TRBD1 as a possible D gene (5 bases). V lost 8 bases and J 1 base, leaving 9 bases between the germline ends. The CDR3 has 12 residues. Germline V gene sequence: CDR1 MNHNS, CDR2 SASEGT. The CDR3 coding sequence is TGTGCCAGCCAGGGCCTTTCCTACGAGCAGTACTTC. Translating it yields CASQGLSYEQYF.

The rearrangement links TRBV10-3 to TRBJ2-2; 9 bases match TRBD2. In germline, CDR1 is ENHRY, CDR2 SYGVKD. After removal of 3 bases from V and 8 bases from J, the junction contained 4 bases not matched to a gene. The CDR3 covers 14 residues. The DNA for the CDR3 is TGTGCCATCAGTGATATAGCGGGAGATGGGGAGCTGTTTTTT. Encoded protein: CAISDIAGDGELFF.

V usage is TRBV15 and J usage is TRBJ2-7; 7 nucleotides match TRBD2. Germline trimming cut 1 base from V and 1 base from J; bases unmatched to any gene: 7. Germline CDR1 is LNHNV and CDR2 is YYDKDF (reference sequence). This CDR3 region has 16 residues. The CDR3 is CATSRAGGRESYEQYF. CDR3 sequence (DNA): TGTGCCACCAGCAGAGCAGGTGGGCGGGAGTCCTACGAGCAGTACTTC.

Here the CDR3 reads CASSGGGSYEQYF. CDR3 nucleotide sequence: TGTGCCAGCAGTGGAGGCGGCTCCTACGAGCAGTACTTC. The genes are TRBV2 and TRBJ2-7; D uncertain. There are 13 residues in the CDR3. Trimming stripped 4 bases from V and 0 bases from J, with 7 bases between. Looked up from germline, CDR1 is SNHLY and CDR2 is FYNNEI. Complete variable domain (other parts from reference TRBV2 and TRBJ2-7): EPEVTQTPSHQVTQMGQEVILRCVPISNHLYFYWYRQILGQKVEFLVSFYNNEISEKSEIFDDQFSVERPDGSNFTLKIRSTKLEDSAMYFCASSGGGSYEQYFGPGTRLTVT.

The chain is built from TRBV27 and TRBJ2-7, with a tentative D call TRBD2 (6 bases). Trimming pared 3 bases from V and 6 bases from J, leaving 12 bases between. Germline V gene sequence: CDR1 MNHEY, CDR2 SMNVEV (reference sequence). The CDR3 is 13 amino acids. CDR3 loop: CASSLGDSREQYF. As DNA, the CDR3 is TGTGCCAGCAGTTTGGGGGACTCGCGCGAGCAGTACTTC.

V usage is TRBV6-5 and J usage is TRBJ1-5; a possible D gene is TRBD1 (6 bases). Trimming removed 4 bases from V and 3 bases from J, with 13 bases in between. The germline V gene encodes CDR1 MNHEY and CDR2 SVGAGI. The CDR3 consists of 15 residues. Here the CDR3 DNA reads TGTGCCAGCAGTTCTACAGGGCAGGACAATCAGCCCCAGCATTTT. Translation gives CASSSTGQDNQPQHF.

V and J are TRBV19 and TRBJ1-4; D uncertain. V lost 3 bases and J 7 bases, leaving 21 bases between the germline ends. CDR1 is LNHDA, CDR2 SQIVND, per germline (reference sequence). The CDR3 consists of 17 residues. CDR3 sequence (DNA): TGTGCCAGTAGTATCGGGGTATCATGGAAGGATGTTGAAAAACTGTTTTTT. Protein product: CASSIGVSWKDVEKLFF. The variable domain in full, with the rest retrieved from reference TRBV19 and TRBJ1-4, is DGGITQSPKYLFRKEGQNVTLSCEQNLNHDAMYWYRQDPGQGLRLIYYSQIVNDFQKGDIAEGYSVSREKKESFPLTVTSAQKNPTAFYLCASSIGVSWKDVEKLFFGSGTQLSVL.

The CDR3 DNA reads as TGTGCCATCAGCCCCTCCTTTGGGAGCGGGAGAAATACGCAGTATTTT. Translated, it gives CAISPSFGSGRNTQYF. The chain combines TRBV10-3 with TRBJ2-3; 8 bases line up with TRBD2. CDR1 and CDR2 from the germline V gene are ENHRY and SYGVKD. Losses at the gene ends were 6 bases for V and 7 bases for J; bases not matched to a gene: 15. CDR3 length: 16 residues.

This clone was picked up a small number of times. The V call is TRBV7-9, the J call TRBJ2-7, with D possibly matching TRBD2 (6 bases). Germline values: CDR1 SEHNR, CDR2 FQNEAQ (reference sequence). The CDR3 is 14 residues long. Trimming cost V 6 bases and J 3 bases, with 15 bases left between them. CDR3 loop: CASSRSGLNYEQYF. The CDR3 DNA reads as TGTGCCAGCAGTCGGAGCGGACTAAACTACGAGCAGTACTTC.

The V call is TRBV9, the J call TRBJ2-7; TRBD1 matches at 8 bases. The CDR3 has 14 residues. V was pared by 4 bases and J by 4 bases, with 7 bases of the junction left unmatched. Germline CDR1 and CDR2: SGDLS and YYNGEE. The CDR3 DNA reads TGTGCCAGCAGCCCCCAGACAGGGGTATACGAGCAGTACTTC. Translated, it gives CASSPQTGVYEQYF.